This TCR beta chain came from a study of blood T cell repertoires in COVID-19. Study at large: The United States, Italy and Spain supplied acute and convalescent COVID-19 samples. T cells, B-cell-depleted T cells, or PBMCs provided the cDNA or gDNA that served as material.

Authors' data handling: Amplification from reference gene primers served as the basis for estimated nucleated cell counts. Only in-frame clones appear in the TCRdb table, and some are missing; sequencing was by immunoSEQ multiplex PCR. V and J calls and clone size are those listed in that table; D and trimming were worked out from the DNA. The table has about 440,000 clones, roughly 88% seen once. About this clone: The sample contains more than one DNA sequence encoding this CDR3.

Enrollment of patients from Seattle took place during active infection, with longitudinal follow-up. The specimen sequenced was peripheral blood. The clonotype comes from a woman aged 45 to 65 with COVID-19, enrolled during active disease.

CDR3 DNA sequence: TGTGCCAGCAGGGGACAGGGGCGGTATGGCTACACCTTC. Translated: CASRGQGRYGYTF. The genes are TRBV6-5 and TRBJ1-2, with 10 positions matching TRBD1. The CDR3 extends over 13 amino acids. Germline V gene sequence: CDR1 MNHEY, CDR2 SVGAGI. Unmatched junction bases numbered 3, after V lost 6 bases and J lost 5 bases.